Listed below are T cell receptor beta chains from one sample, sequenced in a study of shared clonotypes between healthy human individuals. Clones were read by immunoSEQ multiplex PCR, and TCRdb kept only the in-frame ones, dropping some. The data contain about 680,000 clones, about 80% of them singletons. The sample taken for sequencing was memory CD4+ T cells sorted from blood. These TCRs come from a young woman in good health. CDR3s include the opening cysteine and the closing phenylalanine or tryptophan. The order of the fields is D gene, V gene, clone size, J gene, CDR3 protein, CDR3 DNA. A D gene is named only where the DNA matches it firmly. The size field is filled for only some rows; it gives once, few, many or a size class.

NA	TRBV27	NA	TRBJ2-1	CASSMRGSSYNEQFF	TGTGCCAGCAGTATGCGGGGAAGCTCCTACAATGAGCAGTTCTTC
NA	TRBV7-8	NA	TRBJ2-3	CASSLSGDTQYF	TGTGCCAGCAGCTTAAGTGGAGATACGCAGTATTTT
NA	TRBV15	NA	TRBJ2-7	CATSVRGSGEVQYF	TGTGCCACCAGCGTAAGAGGTTCGGGGGAGGTGCAGTACTTC
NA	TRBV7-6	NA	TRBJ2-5	CASSSVGGETQYF	TGTGCCAGCAGCTCCGTTGGGGGAGAGACCCAGTACTTC
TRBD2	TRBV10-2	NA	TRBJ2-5	CASKLAGEETQYF	TGCGCCAGCAAGCTAGCGGGAGAGGAGACCCAGTACTTC
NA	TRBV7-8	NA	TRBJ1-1	CASSLAGRFGTEAFF	TGTGCCAGCAGCTTAGCCGGGCGGTTCGGCACTGAAGCTTTCTTT
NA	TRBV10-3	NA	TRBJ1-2	CAISYDTYGYTF	TGTGCCATCAGCTACGACACCTATGGCTACACCTTC
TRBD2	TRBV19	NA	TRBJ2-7	CASSDRGAGGLYEQYF	TGTGCCAGTTCCGACCGCGGGGCGGGAGGACTCTACGAGCAGTACTTC
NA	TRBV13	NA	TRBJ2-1	CASSLSGEQFF	TGTGCCAGCAGCTTATCTGGGGAGCAGTTCTTC
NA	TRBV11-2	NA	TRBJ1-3	CASSPEGTGNTIYF	TGTGCCAGCAGCCCGGAGGGGACTGGAAACACCATATATTTT
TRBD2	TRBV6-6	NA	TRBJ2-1	CASFWASGSNEQFF	TGTGCCAGCTTTTGGGCTAGCGGGAGCAATGAGCAGTTCTTC
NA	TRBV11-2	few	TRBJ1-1	CASSLDPKVNTEAFF	TGTGCCAGCAGCTTAGATCCGAAGGTGAACACTGAAGCTTTCTTT
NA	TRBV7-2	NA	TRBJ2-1	CASRATLAGPYNEQFF	TGTGCCAGCAGGGCTACCCTGGCGGGACCTTACAATGAGCAGTTCTTC
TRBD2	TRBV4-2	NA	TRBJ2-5	CASSRTSGGQETQYF	TGTGCCAGCAGCCGTACTAGCGGAGGGCAAGAGACCCAGTACTTC
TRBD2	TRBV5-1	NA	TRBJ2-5	CASSSGTSGLGETQYF	TGCGCCAGCAGCTCGGGGACTAGCGGGTTGGGGGAGACCCAGTACTTC
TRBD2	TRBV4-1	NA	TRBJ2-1	CASSRQTSGDNEQFF	TGCGCCAGCAGCCGACAGACTAGCGGCGACAATGAGCAGTTCTTC
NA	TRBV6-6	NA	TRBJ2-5	CASSYSRLETQYF	TGTGCCAGCAGTTACTCCAGGCTTGAGACCCAGTACTTC
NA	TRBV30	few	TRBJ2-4	CAWRGPGFSIQYF	TGTGCCTGGAGAGGTCCAGGTTTTAGCATTCAGTACTTC
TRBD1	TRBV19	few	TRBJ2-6	CASSSRDRNGGANVLTF	TGTGCCAGTAGTTCCCGGGACAGGAATGGAGGGGCCAACGTCCTGACTTTC
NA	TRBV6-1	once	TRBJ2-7	CASSETGSYEQYF	TGTGCCAGCAGTGAAACGGGATCCTACGAGCAGTACTTC
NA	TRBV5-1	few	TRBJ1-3	CASSLIGPSSGNTIYF	TGCGCCAGCAGCTTAATAGGGCCGAGCTCTGGAAACACCATATATTTT
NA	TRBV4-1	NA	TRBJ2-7	CASSQVGQDYEQYF	TGCGCCAGCAGCCAAGTCGGACAAGACTACGAGCAGTACTTC
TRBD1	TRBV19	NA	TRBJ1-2	CASSIRGLDYGYTF	TGTGCCAGTAGTATAAGGGGGCTGGACTATGGCTACACCTTC
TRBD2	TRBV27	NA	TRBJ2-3	CASSIATSGTGASDTQYF	TGTGCCAGCAGTATTGCGACTAGCGGTACCGGGGCTTCAGATACGCAGTATTTT
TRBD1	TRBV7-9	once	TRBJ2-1	CASSSQGAGEQFF	TGTGCCAGCAGCTCCCAGGGGGCCGGTGAGCAGTTCTTC
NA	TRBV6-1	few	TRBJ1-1	CASQDGENTEAFF	TGTGCCAGCCAGGACGGGGAGAACACTGAAGCTTTCTTT
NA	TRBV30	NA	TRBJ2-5	CAWSVLPPFQYF	TGTGCCTGGAGTGTACTCCCCCCTTTCCAGTACTTC
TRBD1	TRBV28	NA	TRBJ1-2	CASTRQGAVYGYTF	TGTGCCAGCACCCGACAGGGGGCGGTTTATGGCTACACCTTC
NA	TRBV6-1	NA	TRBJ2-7	CASSEVVRSSYEQYF	TGTGCCAGCAGTGAAGTGGTTAGGAGCTCCTACGAGCAGTACTTC
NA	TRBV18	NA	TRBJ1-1	CASFTGISEAFF	TGTGCCAGCTTTACAGGGATATCTGAAGCTTTCTTT
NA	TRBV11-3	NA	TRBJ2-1	CASSQAGTSYNEQFF	TGTGCCAGCAGCCAAGCCGGGACTTCATACAATGAGCAGTTCTTC
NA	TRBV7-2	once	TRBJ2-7	CASSQTRSYEQYF	TGTGCCAGCAGCCAGACTAGATCCTACGAGCAGTACTTC
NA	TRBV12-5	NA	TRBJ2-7	CASGLGDTSYEQYF	TGTGCTAGTGGTTTGGGGGACACTTCCTACGAGCAGTACTTC
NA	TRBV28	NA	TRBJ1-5	CASSFGSLRTGNQPQHF	TGTGCCAGCAGTTTTGGGTCTTTAAGAACGGGCAATCAGCCCCAGCATTTT